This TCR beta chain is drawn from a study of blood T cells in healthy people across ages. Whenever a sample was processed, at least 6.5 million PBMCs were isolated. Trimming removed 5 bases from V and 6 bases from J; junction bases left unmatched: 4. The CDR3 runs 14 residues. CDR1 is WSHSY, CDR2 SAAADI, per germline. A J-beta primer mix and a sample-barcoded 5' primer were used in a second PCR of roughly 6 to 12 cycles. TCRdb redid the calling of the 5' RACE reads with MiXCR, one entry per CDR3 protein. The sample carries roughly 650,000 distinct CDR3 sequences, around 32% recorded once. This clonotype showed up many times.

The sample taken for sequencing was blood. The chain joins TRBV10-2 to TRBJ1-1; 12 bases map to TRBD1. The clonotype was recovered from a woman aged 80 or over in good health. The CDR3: CASSPGQGASEAFF. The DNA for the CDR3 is TGCGCCAGCAGTCCGGGACAGGGGGCGTCTGAAGCTTTCTTT.